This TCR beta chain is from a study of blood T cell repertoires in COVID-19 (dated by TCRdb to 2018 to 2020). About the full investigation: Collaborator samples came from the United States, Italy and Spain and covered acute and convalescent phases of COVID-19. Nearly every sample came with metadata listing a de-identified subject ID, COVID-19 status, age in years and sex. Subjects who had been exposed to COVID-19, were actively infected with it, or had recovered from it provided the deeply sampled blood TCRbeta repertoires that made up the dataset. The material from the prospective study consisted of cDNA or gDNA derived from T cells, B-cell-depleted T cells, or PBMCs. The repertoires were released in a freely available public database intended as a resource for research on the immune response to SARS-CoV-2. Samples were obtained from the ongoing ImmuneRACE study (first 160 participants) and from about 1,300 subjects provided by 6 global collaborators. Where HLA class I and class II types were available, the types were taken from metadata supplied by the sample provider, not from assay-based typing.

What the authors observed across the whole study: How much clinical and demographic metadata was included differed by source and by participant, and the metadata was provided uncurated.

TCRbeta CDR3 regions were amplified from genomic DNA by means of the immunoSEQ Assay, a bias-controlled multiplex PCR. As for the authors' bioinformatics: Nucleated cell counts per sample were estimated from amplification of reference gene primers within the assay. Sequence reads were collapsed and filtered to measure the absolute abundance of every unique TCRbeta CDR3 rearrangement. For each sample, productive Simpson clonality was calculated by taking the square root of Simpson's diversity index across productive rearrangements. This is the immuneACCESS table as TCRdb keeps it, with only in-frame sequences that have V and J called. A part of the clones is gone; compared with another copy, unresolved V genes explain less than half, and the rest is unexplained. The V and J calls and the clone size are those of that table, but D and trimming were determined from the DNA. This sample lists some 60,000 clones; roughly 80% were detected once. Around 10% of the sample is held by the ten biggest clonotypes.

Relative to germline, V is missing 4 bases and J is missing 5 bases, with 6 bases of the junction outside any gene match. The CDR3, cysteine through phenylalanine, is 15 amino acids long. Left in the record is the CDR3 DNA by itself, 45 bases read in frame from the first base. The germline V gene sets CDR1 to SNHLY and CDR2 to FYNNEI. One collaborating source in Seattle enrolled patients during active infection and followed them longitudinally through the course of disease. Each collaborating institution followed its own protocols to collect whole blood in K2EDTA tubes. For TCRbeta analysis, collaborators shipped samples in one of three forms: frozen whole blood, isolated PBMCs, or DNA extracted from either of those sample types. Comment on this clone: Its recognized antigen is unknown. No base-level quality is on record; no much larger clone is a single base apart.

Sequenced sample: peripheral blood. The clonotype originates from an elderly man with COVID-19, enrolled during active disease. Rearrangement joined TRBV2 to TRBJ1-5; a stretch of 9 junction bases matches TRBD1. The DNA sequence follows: TGTGCCAGCAGTGGACAGGGGGGAAGAGATCAGCCCCAGCATTTT. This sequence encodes CASSGQGGRDQPQHF.